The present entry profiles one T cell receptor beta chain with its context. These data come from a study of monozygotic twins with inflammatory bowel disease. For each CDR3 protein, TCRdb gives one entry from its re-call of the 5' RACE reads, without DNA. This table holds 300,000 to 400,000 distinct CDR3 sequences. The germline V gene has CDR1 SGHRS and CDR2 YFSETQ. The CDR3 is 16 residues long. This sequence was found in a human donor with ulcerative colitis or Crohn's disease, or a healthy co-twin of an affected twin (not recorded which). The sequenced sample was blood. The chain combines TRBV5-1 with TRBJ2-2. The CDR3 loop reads CASSTGSTVGPGELFF.